This TCR beta chain was recorded in a study of blood T cell repertoires in COVID-19. The overall study: PBMCs, B-cell-depleted T cells, or T cells provided the cDNA or gDNA that made up the material.

In its sample, this clone was seen once. The data were produced by immunoSEQ multiplex PCR, yet TCRdb's version contains in-frame clones alone and is incomplete. This sample carries about 250,000 clones, roughly 80% of them seen once, and the ten largest clones take around 4.4%. This CDR3 contains 16 residues. V was pared by 1 base and J by 0 bases, with 4 bases of the junction left unmatched. Germline assignment: CDR1 SGHRS and CDR2 YFSETQ. The chain joins TRBV5-1 to TRBJ2-3; 8 positions agree with TRBD1. The sequenced material came from peripheral blood. This TCR came from a man aged 50 or older with active or convalescent COVID-19. This CDR3 is CASSLPGQVSTDTQYF. CDR3 nucleotides: TGCGCCAGCAGCTTGCCGGGACAGGTTAGCACAGATACGCAGTATTTT.